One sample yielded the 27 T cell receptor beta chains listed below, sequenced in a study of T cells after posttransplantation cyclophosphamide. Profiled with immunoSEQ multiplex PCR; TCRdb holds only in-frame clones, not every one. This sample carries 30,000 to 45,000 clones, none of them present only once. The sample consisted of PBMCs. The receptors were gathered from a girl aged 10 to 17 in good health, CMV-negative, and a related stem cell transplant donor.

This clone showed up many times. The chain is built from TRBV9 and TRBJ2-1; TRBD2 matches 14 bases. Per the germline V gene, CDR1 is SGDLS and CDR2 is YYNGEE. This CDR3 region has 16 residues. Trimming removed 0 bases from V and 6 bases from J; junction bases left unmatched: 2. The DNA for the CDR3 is TGTGCCAGCAGCGTAGGACTAGCGGGAGGGCCCAATGAGCAGTTCTTC. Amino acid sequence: CASSVGLAGGPNEQFF.

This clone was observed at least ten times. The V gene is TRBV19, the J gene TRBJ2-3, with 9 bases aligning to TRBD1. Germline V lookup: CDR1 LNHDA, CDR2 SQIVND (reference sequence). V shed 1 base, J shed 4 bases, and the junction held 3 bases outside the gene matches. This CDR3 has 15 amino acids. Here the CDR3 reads CASSIGGTGSDTQYF. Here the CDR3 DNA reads TGTGCCAGTAGTATAGGCGGGACAGGGTCAGATACGCAGTATTTT. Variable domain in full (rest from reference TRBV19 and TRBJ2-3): DGGITQSPKYLFRKEGQNVTLSCEQNLNHDAMYWYRQDPGQGLRLIYYSQIVNDFQKGDIAEGYSVSREKKESFPLTVTSAQKNPTAFYLCASSIGGTGSDTQYFGPGTRLTVL.

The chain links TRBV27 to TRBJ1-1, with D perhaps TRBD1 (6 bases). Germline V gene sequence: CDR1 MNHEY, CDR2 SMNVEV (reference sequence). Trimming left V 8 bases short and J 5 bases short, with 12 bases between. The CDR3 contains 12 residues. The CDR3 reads CASGNRGTEAFF. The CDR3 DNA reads TGTGCCAGCGGAAATAGGGGGACTGAAGCTTTCTTT.

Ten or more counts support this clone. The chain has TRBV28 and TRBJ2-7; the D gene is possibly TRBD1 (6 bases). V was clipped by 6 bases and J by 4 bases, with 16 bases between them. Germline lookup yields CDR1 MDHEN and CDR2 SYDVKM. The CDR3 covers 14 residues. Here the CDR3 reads CASSRGQYPYEQYF. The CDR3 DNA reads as TGTGCCAGCAGCCGAGGACAGTACCCATACGAGCAGTACTTC.

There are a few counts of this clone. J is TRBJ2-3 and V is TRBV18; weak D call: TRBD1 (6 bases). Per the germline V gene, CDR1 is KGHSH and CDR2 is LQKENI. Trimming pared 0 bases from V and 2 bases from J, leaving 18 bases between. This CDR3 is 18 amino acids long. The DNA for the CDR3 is TGTGCCAGCTCACCACCATCTTTCTCAGGACAGATCACAGATACGCAGTATTTT. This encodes CASSPPSFSGQITDTQYF.

This chain's CDR3 is CATSRDGWGESNRTEAFF. In DNA, the CDR3 is TGTGCCACCAGCAGAGATGGATGGGGGGAGTCGAACCGGACTGAAGCTTTCTTT. The rearrangement links TRBV15 to TRBJ1-1, with D possibly being TRBD1 (5 bases). CDR3 size: 18 residues. Germline CDR1 LNHNV, CDR2 YYDKDF (reference sequence). V was cut by 0 bases and J by 5 bases, with 22 bases left in between. The complete variable domain, with remaining parts taken from reference TRBV15 and TRBJ1-1, reads DAMVIQNPRYQVTQFGKPVTLSCSQTLNHNVMYWYQQKSSQAPKLLFHYYDKDFNNEADTPDNFQSRRPNTSFCFLDIRSPGLGDTAMYLCATSRDGWGESNRTEAFFGQGTRLTVV.

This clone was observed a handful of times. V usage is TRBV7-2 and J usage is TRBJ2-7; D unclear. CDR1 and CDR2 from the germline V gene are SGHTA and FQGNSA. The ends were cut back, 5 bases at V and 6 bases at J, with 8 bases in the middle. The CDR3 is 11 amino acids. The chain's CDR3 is CASSQRVEQYF. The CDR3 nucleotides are TGTGCCAGCAGCCAACGGGTCGAGCAGTACTTC. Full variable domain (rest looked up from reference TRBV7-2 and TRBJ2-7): GAGVSQSPSNKVTEKGKDVELRCDPISGHTALYWYRQSLGQGLEFLIYFQGNSAPDKSGLPSDRFSAERTGGSVSTLTIQRTQQEDSAVYLCASSQRVEQYFGPGTRLTVT.

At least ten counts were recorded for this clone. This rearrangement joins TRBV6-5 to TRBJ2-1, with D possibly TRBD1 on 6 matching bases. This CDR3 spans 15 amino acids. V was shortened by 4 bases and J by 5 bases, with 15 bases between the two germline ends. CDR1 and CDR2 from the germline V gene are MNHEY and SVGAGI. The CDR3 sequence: CASSSHGGKNNEQFF. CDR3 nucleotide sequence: TGTGCCAGCAGTTCCCATGGGGGCAAAAACAATGAGCAGTTCTTC.

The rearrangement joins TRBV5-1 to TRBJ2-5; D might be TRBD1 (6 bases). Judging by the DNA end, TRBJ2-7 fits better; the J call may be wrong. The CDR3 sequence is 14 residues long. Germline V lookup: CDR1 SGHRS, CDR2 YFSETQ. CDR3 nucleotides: TGCGCCAGCAGCGACAGGTTGTCCTCCTACGAGCAGTACTTC. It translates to CASSDRLSSYEQYF.

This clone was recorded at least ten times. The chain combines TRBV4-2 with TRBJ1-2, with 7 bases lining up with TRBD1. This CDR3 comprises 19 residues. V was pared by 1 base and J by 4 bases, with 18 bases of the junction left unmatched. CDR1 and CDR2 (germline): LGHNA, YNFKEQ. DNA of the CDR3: TGTGCCAGCAGCCAAGGGCCGGGGGGGACAGTGGAGAAGGGCTATGGCTACACCTTC. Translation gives CASSQGPGGTVEKGYGYTF.

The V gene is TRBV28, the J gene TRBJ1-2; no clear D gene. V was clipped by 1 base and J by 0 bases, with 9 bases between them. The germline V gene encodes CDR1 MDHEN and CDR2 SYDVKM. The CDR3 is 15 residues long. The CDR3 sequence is CASSLYRGANYGYTF. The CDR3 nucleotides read TGTGCCAGCAGTTTATATCGGGGAGCTAACTATGGCTACACCTTC.

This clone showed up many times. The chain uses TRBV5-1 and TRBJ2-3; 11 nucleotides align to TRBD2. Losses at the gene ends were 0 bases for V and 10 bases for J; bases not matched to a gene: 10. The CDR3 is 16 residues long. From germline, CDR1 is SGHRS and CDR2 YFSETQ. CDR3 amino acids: CASSLVATSGSRAQYF. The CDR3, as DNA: TGCGCCAGCAGCTTGGTTGCTACTAGCGGGAGCCGGGCGCAGTATTTT.

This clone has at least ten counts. The CDR3 coding sequence is TGTGCCAGCAGGCGTTACAGGGCTGGGGCCAACGTCCTGACTTTC. Translated, it gives CASRRYRAGANVLTF. The chain employs TRBV7-3 and TRBJ2-6; maybe TRBD1 (6 bases). Trimming stripped 6 bases from V and 2 bases from J, with 11 bases between. The CDR3 totals 15 residues. The germline V gene has CDR1 SGHTA and CDR2 FQGTGA.

The CDR3 loop reads CAWEAGTENSPLHF. The CDR3 coding sequence is TGTGCCTGGGAGGCTGGGACAGAAAATTCACCCCTCCACTTT. J is TRBJ1-6 and V is TRBV30; 7 bases match TRBD1. Per germline, CDR1 GTSNPN and CDR2 SVGIG (reference sequence). V was clipped by 5 bases and J by 7 bases; unmatched bases: 8. This CDR3 has 14 amino acids.

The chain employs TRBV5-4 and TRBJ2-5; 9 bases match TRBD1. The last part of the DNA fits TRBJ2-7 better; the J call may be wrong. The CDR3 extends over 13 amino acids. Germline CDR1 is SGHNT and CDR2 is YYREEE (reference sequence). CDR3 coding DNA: TGTGCCAGCAGCGGCGGGACAGGGAACGAGCAGTACTTC. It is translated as CASSGGTGNEQYF.

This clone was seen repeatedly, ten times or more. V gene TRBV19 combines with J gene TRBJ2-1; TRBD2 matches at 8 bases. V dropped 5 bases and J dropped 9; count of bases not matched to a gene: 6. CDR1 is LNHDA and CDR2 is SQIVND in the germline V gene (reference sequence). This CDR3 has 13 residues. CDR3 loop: CASSGAGVTEQFF. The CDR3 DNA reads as TGTGCCAGTAGTGGAGCGGGAGTTACTGAGCAGTTCTTC. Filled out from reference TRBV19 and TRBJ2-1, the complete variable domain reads DGGITQSPKYLFRKEGQNVTLSCEQNLNHDAMYWYRQDPGQGLRLIYYSQIVNDFQKGDIAEGYSVSREKKESFPLTVTSAQKNPTAFYLCASSGAGVTEQFFGPGTRLTVL.

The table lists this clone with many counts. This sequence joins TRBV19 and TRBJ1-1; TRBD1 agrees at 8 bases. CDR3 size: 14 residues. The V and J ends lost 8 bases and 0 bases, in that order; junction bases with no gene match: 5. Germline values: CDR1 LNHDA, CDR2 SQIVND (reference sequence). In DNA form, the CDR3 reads TGTGCCAGTGGCTGGGACAGGTTGAACACTGAAGCTTTCTTT. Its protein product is CASGWDRLNTEAFF.

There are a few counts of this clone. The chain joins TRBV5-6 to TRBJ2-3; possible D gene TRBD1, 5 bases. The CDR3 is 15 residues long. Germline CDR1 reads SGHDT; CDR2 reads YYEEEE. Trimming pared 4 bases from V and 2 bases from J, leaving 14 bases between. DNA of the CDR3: TGTGCCAGCAGCCAGTGGGGCGGCGACACAGATACGCAGTATTTT. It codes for CASSQWGGDTDTQYF.

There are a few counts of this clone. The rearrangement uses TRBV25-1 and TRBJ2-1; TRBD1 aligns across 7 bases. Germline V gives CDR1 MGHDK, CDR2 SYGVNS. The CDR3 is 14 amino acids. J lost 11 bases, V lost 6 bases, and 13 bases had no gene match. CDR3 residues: CASRDGQANVKQFF. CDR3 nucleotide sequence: TGTGCCAGCAGGGACGGACAGGCAAACGTAAAGCAGTTCTTC.

CDR3 nucleotide sequence: TGTGCCAGCAGTCCGGACAGGGCTCGGAACACTGAAGCTTTCTTT. It specifies CASSPDRARNTEAFF. J is TRBJ1-1 and V is TRBV27; 8 bases match TRBD1. The CDR3 is 15 residues long. CDR1 is MNHEY, CDR2 SMNVEV, per germline (reference sequence). Germline trimming cut 5 bases from V and 1 base from J; bases unmatched to any gene: 6.

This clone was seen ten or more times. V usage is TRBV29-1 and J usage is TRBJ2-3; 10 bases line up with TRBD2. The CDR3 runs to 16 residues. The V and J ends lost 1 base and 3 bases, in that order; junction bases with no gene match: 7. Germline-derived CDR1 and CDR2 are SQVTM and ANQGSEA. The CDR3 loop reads CSVEGGSGGATDTQYF. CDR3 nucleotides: TGCAGCGTTGAAGGGGGGAGCGGGGGGGCAACAGATACGCAGTATTTT.

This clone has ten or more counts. This CDR3 reads CASSLGVNQPQHF. DNA for the CDR3: TGCGCCAGCAGCTTGGGAGTCAATCAGCCCCAGCATTTT. The J gene is TRBJ1-5, the V gene TRBV5-1; no clear D. The CDR3 runs 13 residues. Trimming removed 0 bases at V and 3 bases at J, with 4 bases between. The germline V gene encodes CDR1 SGHRS and CDR2 YFSETQ.

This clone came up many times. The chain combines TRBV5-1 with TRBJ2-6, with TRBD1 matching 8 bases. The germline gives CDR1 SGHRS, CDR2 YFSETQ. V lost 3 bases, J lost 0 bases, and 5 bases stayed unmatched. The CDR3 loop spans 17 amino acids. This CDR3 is CASSSGQAHSGANVLTF. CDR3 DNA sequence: TGCGCCAGCAGCTCGGGACAGGCCCACTCTGGGGCCAACGTCCTGACTTTC. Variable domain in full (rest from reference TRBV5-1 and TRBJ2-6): KAGVTQTPRYLIKTRGQQVTLSCSPISGHRSVSWYQQTPGQGLQFLFEYFSETQRNKGNFPGRFSGRQFSNSRSEMNVSTLELGDSALYLCASSSGQAHSGANVLTFGAGSRLTVL.

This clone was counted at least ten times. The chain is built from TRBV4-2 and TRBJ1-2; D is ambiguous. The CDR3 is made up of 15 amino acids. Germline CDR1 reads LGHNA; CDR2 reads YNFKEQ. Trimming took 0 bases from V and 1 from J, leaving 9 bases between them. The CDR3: CASSQDRGSNYGYTF. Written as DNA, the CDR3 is TGTGCCAGCAGCCAAGATCGAGGCAGTAACTATGGCTACACCTTC.

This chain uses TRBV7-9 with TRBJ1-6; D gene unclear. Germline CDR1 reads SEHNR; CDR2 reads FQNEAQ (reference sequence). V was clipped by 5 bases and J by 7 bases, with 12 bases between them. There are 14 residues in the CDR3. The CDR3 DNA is TGTGCCAGCAGCGAAGGACTGTCAAATTCACCCCTCCACTTT. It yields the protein CASSEGLSNSPLHF.

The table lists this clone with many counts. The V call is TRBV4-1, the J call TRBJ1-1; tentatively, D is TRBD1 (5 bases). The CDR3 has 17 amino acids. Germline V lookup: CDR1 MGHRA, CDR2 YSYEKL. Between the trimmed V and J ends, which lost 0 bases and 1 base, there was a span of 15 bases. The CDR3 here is CASSQDHPLGRNTEAFF. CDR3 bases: TGCGCCAGCAGCCAAGATCATCCGCTGGGGCGGAACACTGAAGCTTTCTTT.

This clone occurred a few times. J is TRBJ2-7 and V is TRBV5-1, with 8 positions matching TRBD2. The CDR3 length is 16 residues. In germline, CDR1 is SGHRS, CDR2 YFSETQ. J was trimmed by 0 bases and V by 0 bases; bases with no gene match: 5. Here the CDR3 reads CASSLVAGGGSYEQYF. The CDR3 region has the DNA TGCGCCAGCAGCTTGGTCGCCGGGGGGGGCTCCTACGAGCAGTACTTC. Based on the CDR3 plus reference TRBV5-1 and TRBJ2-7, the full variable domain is KAGVTQTPRYLIKTRGQQVTLSCSPISGHRSVSWYQQTPGQGLQFLFEYFSETQRNKGNFPGRFSGRQFSNSRSEMNVSTLELGDSALYLCASSLVAGGGSYEQYFGPGTRLTVT.